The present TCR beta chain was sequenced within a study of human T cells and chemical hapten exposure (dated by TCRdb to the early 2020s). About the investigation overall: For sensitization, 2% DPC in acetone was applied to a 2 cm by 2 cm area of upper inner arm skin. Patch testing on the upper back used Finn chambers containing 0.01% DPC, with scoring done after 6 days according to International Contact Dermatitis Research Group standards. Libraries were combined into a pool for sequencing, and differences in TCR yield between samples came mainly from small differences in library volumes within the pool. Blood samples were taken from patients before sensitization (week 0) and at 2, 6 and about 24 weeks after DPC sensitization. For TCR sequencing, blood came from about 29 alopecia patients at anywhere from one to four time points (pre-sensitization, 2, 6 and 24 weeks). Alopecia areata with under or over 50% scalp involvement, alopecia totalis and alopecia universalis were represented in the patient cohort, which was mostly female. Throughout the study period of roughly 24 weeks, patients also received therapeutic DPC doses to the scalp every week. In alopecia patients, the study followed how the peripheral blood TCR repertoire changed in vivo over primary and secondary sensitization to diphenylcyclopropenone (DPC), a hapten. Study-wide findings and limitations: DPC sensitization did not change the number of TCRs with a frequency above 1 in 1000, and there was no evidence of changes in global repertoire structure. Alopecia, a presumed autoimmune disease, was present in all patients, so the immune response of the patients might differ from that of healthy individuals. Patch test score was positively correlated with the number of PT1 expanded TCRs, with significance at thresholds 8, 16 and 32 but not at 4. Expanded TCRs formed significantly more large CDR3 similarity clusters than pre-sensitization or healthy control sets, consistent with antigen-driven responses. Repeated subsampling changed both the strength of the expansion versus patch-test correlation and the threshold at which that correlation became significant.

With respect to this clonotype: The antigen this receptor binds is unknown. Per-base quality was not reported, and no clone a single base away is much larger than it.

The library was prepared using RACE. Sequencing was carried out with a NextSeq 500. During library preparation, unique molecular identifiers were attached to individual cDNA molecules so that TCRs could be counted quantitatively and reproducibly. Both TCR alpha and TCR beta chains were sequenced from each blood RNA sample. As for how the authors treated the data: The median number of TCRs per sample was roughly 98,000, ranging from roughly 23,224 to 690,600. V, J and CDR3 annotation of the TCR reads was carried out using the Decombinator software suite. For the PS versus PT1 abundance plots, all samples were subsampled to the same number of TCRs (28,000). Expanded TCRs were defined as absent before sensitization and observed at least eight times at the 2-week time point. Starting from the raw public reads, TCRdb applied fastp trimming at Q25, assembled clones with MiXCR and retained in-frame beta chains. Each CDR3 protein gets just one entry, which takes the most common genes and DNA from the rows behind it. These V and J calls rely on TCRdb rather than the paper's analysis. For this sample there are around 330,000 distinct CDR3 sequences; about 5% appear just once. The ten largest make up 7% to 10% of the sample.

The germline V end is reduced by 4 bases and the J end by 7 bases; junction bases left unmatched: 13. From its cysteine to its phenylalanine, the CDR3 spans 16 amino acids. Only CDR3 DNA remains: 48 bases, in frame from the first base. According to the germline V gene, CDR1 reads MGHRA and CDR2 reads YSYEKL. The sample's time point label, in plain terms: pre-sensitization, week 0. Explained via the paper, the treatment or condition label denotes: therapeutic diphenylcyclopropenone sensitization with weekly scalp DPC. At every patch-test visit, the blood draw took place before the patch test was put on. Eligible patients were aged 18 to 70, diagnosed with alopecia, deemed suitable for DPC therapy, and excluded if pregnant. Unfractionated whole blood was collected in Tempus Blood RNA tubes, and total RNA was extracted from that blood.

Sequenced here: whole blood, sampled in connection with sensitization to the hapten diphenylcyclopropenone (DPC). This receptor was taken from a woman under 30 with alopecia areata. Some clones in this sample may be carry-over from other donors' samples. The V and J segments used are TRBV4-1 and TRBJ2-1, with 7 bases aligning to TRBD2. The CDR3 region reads CASSPWGGTSVNEQFF. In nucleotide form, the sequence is TGCGCCAGCAGCCCTTGGGGGGGGACTTCTGTTAATGAGCAGTTCTTC.